Listed below are T cell receptor beta chains from one sample, sequenced in a study of T cell repertoires in cytomegalovirus infection. Their cognate antigens are unknown. TCRdb analysed the reads with MiXCR anew, one entry per CDR3 protein. The data hold 640,000 or so distinct CDR3 sequences, with approximately 33% observed a single time. The specimen was cultured PBMCs, collected from culture after CMV antigen stimulation. These TCRs come from a human donor in good health (CMV status not recorded). Some clones in this sample may be carry-over from other donors' samples. The CDR3 runs from the conserved cysteine through the conserved F or W. Each record gives: V gene, J gene, D gene, clone size, CDR3 DNA, CDR3 protein. The D gene is left open where the match is weak. Clone size is given for some rows only: seen once, a few or many times, or a class if the clone is expanded.

v_gene: TRBV6-2/TRBV6-3; j_gene: TRBJ2-7; d_gene: .; abundance: few; CDR3nt: TGTGCCAGCGACGGGGATGGGAGCTCCTACGAGCAGTACTTC; CDR3aa: CASDGDGSSYEQYF
v_gene: TRBV6-5; j_gene: TRBJ1-6; d_gene: TRBD1; abundance: few; CDR3nt: TGTGCCAGCAGCCGAGGAGGGACAGATTCACCCCTCCACTTT; CDR3aa: CASSRGGTDSPLHF
v_gene: TRBV7-6; j_gene: TRBJ2-1; d_gene: .; abundance: .; CDR3nt: TGTGCCAGCAGCTTAATCTATGAGCAGTTCTTC; CDR3aa: CASSLIYEQFF
v_gene: TRBV7-2; j_gene: TRBJ1-1; d_gene: .; abundance: .; CDR3nt: TGTGCCAGCAGCTCCTGGGTGAACACTGAAGCTTTCTTT; CDR3aa: CASSSWVNTEAFF
v_gene: TRBV27; j_gene: TRBJ2-3; d_gene: .; abundance: few; CDR3nt: TGTGCCAGCAGTTTAGGGACGTTCGCCACAGATACGCAGTATTTT; CDR3aa: CASSLGTFATDTQYF
v_gene: TRBV7-8; j_gene: TRBJ2-7; d_gene: TRBD2; abundance: .; CDR3nt: TGTGCCAGCAGCTACTCCGGGACTAGCGGGGGGTACGAGCAGTACTTC; CDR3aa: CASSYSGTSGGYEQYF
v_gene: TRBV5-4; j_gene: TRBJ2-1; d_gene: .; abundance: few; CDR3nt: TGTGCCAGCAGCTCCGGGTCCCCCAATGAGCAGTTCTTC; CDR3aa: CASSSGSPNEQFF
v_gene: TRBV7-2; j_gene: TRBJ1-5; d_gene: .; abundance: few; CDR3nt: TGTGCCAGCAGCTTAAGGGGCGGCTATGGGAGCAATCAGCCCCAGCATTTT; CDR3aa: CASSLRGGYGSNQPQHF
v_gene: TRBV10-3; j_gene: TRBJ2-1; d_gene: TRBD1; abundance: once; CDR3nt: TGTGCCATCAGTGGACAGGGGTCAAAGGCCTACAATGAGCAGTTCTTC; CDR3aa: CAISGQGSKAYNEQFF
v_gene: TRBV12-3/TRBV12-4; j_gene: TRBJ1-4; d_gene: .; abundance: few; CDR3nt: TGTGCCAGCAGTGTAGGACCTAGTGAAAAACTGTTTTTT; CDR3aa: CASSVGPSEKLFF
v_gene: TRBV5-4; j_gene: TRBJ1-2; d_gene: TRBD1; abundance: .; CDR3nt: TGTGCCAGCAGCCCCGAGGGAGGGGGCGCATTCTATGGCTACACCTTC; CDR3aa: CASSPEGGGAFYGYTF
v_gene: TRBV9; j_gene: TRBJ2-3; d_gene: .; abundance: .; CDR3nt: TGTGCCAGCAGCGTAATGGGGGCAGATACGCAGTATTTT; CDR3aa: CASSVMGADTQYF
v_gene: TRBV7-6; j_gene: TRBJ2-2; d_gene: .; abundance: few; CDR3nt: TGTGCCAGCAGGGTCCAGGGTTCTGGCACCGGGGAGCTGTTTTTT; CDR3aa: CASRVQGSGTGELFF
v_gene: TRBV6-6; j_gene: TRBJ2-2; d_gene: .; abundance: few; CDR3nt: TGTGCCAGCACTACTTCGGGGGACGTTTGGGACACCGGGGAGCTGTTTTTT; CDR3aa: CASTTSGDVWDTGELFF
v_gene: TRBV20-1; j_gene: TRBJ1-6; d_gene: .; abundance: once; CDR3nt: TGCAGTGCTAGAATTCAGGGTCGGAATTCACCCCTCCACTTT; CDR3aa: CSARIQGRNSPLHF
v_gene: TRBV7-2; j_gene: TRBJ2-1; d_gene: .; abundance: .; CDR3nt: TGTGCCAGCAGCTTAGAACTAGCCATCGAGCAGTTCTTC; CDR3aa: CASSLELAIEQFF
v_gene: TRBV18; j_gene: TRBJ1-5; d_gene: .; abundance: few; CDR3nt: TGTGCCAGCTCACCGACACAAGGACTACCGGGGCAGCCCCAGCATTTT; CDR3aa: CASSPTQGLPGQPQHF
v_gene: TRBV18; j_gene: TRBJ1-1; d_gene: TRBD1; abundance: few; CDR3nt: TGTGCCAGCTCGGAGGGACAGGGCGTCATTGAAGCTTTCTTT; CDR3aa: CASSEGQGVIEAFF
v_gene: TRBV28; j_gene: TRBJ2-7; d_gene: .; abundance: .; CDR3nt: TGTGCCAGCAGGGACTACCTTAGGGAGCAGTACTTC; CDR3aa: CASRDYLREQYF
v_gene: TRBV7-9; j_gene: TRBJ2-7; d_gene: TRBD2; abundance: .; CDR3nt: TGTGCCAGCAGCTTATTTCCGGGACTAGCGGGAGGTCAATACGAGCAGTACTTC; CDR3aa: CASSLFPGLAGGQYEQYF
v_gene: TRBV7-2; j_gene: TRBJ1-1; d_gene: .; abundance: many; CDR3nt: TGTGCCAGCAGCTTCTTCGGCCGGGGTGAAGCTTTCTTT; CDR3aa: CASSFFGRGEAFF
v_gene: TRBV20-1; j_gene: TRBJ1-1; d_gene: .; abundance: few; CDR3nt: TGCAGTGATACAGGGAGGAACACTGAAGCTTTCTTT; CDR3aa: CSDTGRNTEAFF
v_gene: TRBV28; j_gene: TRBJ2-3; d_gene: .; abundance: .; CDR3nt: TGTGCCAGCAACTTGGAAGAAGCGGAGGACACAGATACGCAGTATTTT; CDR3aa: CASNLEEAEDTDTQYF
v_gene: TRBV12-3/TRBV12-4; j_gene: TRBJ1-1; d_gene: TRBD1; abundance: .; CDR3nt: TGTGCCAGCAGTTCACAGGGGAGTAAAGCTTTCTTT; CDR3aa: CASSSQGSKAFF
v_gene: TRBV6-1; j_gene: TRBJ1-1; d_gene: .; abundance: few; CDR3nt: TGTGCCAGCAGTGATATACAGGGCGGGAACACTGAAGCTTTCTTT; CDR3aa: CASSDIQGGNTEAFF
v_gene: TRBV12-3/TRBV12-4; j_gene: TRBJ2-1; d_gene: .; abundance: .; CDR3nt: TGTGCCAGCAGTTTAGCGCAGAGGGGGTTCTCCGATGAGCAGTTCTTC; CDR3aa: CASSLAQRGFSDEQFF
v_gene: TRBV27; j_gene: TRBJ2-7; d_gene: .; abundance: .; CDR3nt: TGTGCCAGCAGCCGATCTTTCAGGGAAGCAACTGCCTACGAGCAGTACTTC; CDR3aa: CASSRSFREATAYEQYF
v_gene: TRBV7-8; j_gene: TRBJ2-7; d_gene: TRBD2; abundance: many; CDR3nt: TGTGCCAGCAGCTTAGCCGCTAGGCTAGCGGGGACCTACGAGCAGTACTTC; CDR3aa: CASSLAARLAGTYEQYF
v_gene: TRBV7-2; j_gene: TRBJ1-6; d_gene: .; abundance: many; CDR3nt: TGTGCCAGCGGTGGGTTGGCGGGGTTTAATTCACCCCTCCACTTT; CDR3aa: CASGGLAGFNSPLHF
v_gene: TRBV7-6; j_gene: TRBJ2-5; d_gene: .; abundance: few; CDR3nt: TGTGCCAGCAGCTCCCTCTCCCCTGGCTACCAAGAGACCCAGTACTTC; CDR3aa: CASSSLSPGYQETQYF
v_gene: TRBV7-9; j_gene: TRBJ2-6; d_gene: .; abundance: few; CDR3nt: TGTGCCAGCAGACTCCCCGTGGGGCAGGGGACGTTGGGGGCCAACGTCCTGACTTTC; CDR3aa: CASRLPVGQGTLGANVLTF
v_gene: TRBV11-2; j_gene: TRBJ2-3; d_gene: TRBD2; abundance: few; CDR3nt: TGTGCCAGCAGCCCTGGCGACCTTAGCGGGAGGTTTCCAGATACGCAGTATTTT; CDR3aa: CASSPGDLSGRFPDTQYF
v_gene: TRBV20-1; j_gene: TRBJ2-1; d_gene: .; abundance: .; CDR3nt: TGCAGTGCTAGAGACCCAACAGGTTATGAGCAGTTCTTC; CDR3aa: CSARDPTGYEQFF
v_gene: TRBV11-2; j_gene: TRBJ2-7; d_gene: TRBD2; abundance: few; CDR3nt: TGTGCCAGCAGCTTAGTAATCGTAGCGGGGCTACAGAGCGAGCAGTACTTC; CDR3aa: CASSLVIVAGLQSEQYF
v_gene: TRBV20-1; j_gene: TRBJ1-1; d_gene: .; abundance: .; CDR3nt: TGCAGTGCTAGAGTGAAGGGGGATATCACTGAAGCTTTCTTT; CDR3aa: CSARVKGDITEAFF
v_gene: TRBV7-9; j_gene: TRBJ1-2; d_gene: .; abundance: .; CDR3nt: TGTGCCAGCAGCTTGGACTCAAATGGCTACACCTTC; CDR3aa: CASSLDSNGYTF